This TCR beta chain was obtained from a study of siplizumab effects on memory and regulatory T cells. Broader study findings: The majority of clones, roughly 80-95% of proliferating CD4+ or CD8+ clones, lacked an assignable naive or memory phenotype. A significant reduction in alloreactive sequences traceable to unstimulated CD4+ memory cells was produced by siplizumab.

Sequenced by immunoSEQ multiplex PCR; TCRdb stores in-frame clones only, minus some. The sample has about 100,000 clones, over 90% seen once; the top ten hold approximately 0.58%. For this clone: The antigen is not known.

Trimming cost V 0 bases and J 1 base; bases outside gene matches: 16. This CDR3 contains 20 residues. Germline V CDR1 and CDR2: LNHDA, SQIVND (reference sequence). V gene TRBV19 combines with J gene TRBJ2-5; TRBD1 matches 8 bases. The clonotype comes from a human donor in good health. Sequencing was done on a sample of Tregs sorted from blood. CDR3 region: CASSIDRGQETPRPQETQYF. The CDR3 DNA is TGTGCCAGTAGTATAGACAGGGGACAGGAGACACCCCGACCCCAAGAGACCCAGTACTTC.